These 29 T cell receptor beta chains were sequenced from one sample in a study of shared T cell receptors in the human thymus. Here immunoSEQ multiplex PCR was the method, and the copy in TCRdb shows in-frame clones only, minus some. The sample lists more than 550,000 clones; roughly 85% were seen once. These data also featured in a second study, about human thymus T cells.

Sequencing used thymocytes. The source is a girl in the first two years of life with a congenital heart defect.

V is TRBV10-2 and J is TRBJ2-1; D perhaps matches TRBD2 (5 bases). The CDR3 loop spans 16 amino acids. The V end was cut by 7 bases, the J end by 0 bases, with 16 bases between. Germline loops: CDR1 WSHSY, CDR2 SAAADI. This chain's CDR3 is CASNRRHQGSYNEQFF. CDR3 nucleotides: TGCGCCAGCAATCGGAGGCACCAAGGCTCCTACAATGAGCAGTTCTTC.

This clone was observed a handful of times. V gene TRBV5-6 combines with J gene TRBJ2-7, with D possibly being TRBD1 (6 bases). Trimming took off 3 bases at V and 3 bases at J, with 19 bases between the two ends. The CDR3 spans 16 residues. Germline loops: CDR1 SGHDT, CDR2 YYEEEE. The CDR3 region is CASSSTTGYDRYEQYF. The CDR3 bases are TGTGCCAGCAGCTCCACTACAGGGTACGATCGCTACGAGCAGTACTTC.

The chain uses TRBV7-2 and TRBJ1-2, with D possibly TRBD1 on 5 matching bases. With 4 bases removed from V and 4 bases from J, the gap between germline ends came to 16 bases. Germline CDR1 and CDR2: SGHTA and FQGNSA. The CDR3 totals 15 residues. The CDR3 sequence: CASSSGPVPTYGYTF. Here the CDR3 DNA reads TGTGCCAGCAGCTCAGGGCCAGTTCCAACCTATGGCTACACCTTC.

For the CDR3, the DNA is TGTGCCAGCAGTCGTGTTCTCGACAGGGTTTATGGCTACACCTTC. Its translation is CASSRVLDRVYGYTF. The chain combines TRBV6-5 with TRBJ1-2; 7 bases line up with TRBD1. This CDR3 has 15 amino acids. The germline gives CDR1 MNHEY, CDR2 SVGAGI. Unmatched junction bases numbered 11, after V lost 5 bases and J lost 5 bases.

The gene calls are TRBV28 and TRBJ2-1; D perhaps matches TRBD1 (5 bases). There are 17 residues in the CDR3. The V gene's germline CDR1 is MDHEN and CDR2 SYDVKM. Between the trimmed V and J ends, which lost 3 bases and 8 bases, there was a span of 23 bases. CDR3 loop: CASSFLSGPSRKDEQFF. CDR3 nucleotide sequence: TGTGCCAGCAGTTTTCTTTCAGGGCCCTCAAGGAAGGATGAGCAGTTCTTC.

The chain combines TRBV28 with TRBJ2-7; maybe TRBD1 (6 bases). Germline lookup yields CDR1 MDHEN and CDR2 SYDVKM. The CDR3 spans 14 residues. V lost 8 bases and J lost 6, with 20 bases in between. CDR3 amino acids: CASVYEQGGGEQYF. The DNA for the CDR3 is TGTGCCAGCGTCTATGAACAGGGTGGCGGCGAGCAGTACTTC.

CDR3 bases: TGTGCCAGTAGTATGAACAGGGGGATTTACAATGAGCAGTTCTTC. It encodes CASSMNRGIYNEQFF. The V call is TRBV19, the J call TRBJ2-1, with 8 bases fitting TRBD1. There are 15 residues in the CDR3. The germline V gene has CDR1 LNHDA and CDR2 SQIVND (reference sequence). Trimming removed 3 bases from V and 4 bases from J; junction bases left unmatched: 5.

The chain carries TRBV27 and TRBJ1-5; D unresolved. CDR1 is MNHEY, CDR2 SMNVEV, per germline (reference sequence). Trimming took off 4 bases at V and 8 bases at J, with 12 bases between the two ends. The CDR3 sequence is 13 residues long. The CDR3 reads CASSSPPHEPQHF. The DNA of the CDR3 is TGTGCCAGCAGTTCCCCCCCACATGAGCCCCAGCATTTT.

This clone was observed a single time. The chain has TRBV5-4 and TRBJ2-7, with 7 bases that match TRBD1. Trimming removed 0 bases from V and 2 bases from J; junction bases left unmatched: 14. The CDR3 contains 18 residues. Germline V CDR1 and CDR2: SGHNT, YYREEE (reference sequence). CDR3 amino acids: CASSLGVGGQNKAYEQYF. The CDR3 DNA follows: TGTGCCAGCAGCTTGGGGGTAGGGGGACAGAATAAAGCCTACGAGCAGTACTTC.

The chain links TRBV4-1 to TRBJ2-7; 10 positions match TRBD1. Germline trimming cut 0 bases from V and 4 bases from J; bases unmatched to any gene: 6. The CDR3 sequence is 16 residues long. Germline loops: CDR1 MGHRA, CDR2 YSYEKL. This CDR3 is CASSQEVDRGRYEQYF. CDR3 DNA: TGCGCCAGCAGCCAAGAAGTGGACAGGGGGAGGTACGAGCAGTACTTC.

This clone was seen a single time. The rearrangement uses TRBV5-1 and TRBJ2-3; a weak D match, TRBD1 (6 bases). Trimming left V 4 bases short and J 1 base short, with 22 bases between. This CDR3 comprises 18 residues. Germline assignment: CDR1 SGHRS and CDR2 YFSETQ. This CDR3 reads CASSAQGLDPHRTDTQYF. In nucleotides, the CDR3 is TGCGCCAGCAGCGCACAGGGTTTAGACCCCCATCGCACAGATACGCAGTATTTT.

This chain connects TRBV27 to TRBJ1-1, with 9 bases identical to TRBD1. The germline CDR1 and CDR2 sequences are MNHEY and SMNVEV (reference sequence). The J segment lost 1 base and the V segment lost 5 bases, leaving 5 bases of the junction unmatched. The CDR3 runs 15 residues. DNA of the CDR3: TGTGCCAGCAGTGTCCAGACAGGGGGGAACACTGAAGCTTTCTTT. Protein sequence: CASSVQTGGNTEAFF.

This clone was observed a single time. The chain couples TRBV7-3 to TRBJ1-2, with a possible D match to TRBD1 (5 bases). The CDR3 consists of 15 residues. Germline V CDR1 and CDR2: SGHTA, FQGTGA. Trimming removed 1 base from V and 5 bases from J, with 14 bases in between. CDR3 sequence: CASSLNPTESYGYTF. CDR3 sequence (DNA): TGTGCCAGCAGCTTAAATCCGACAGAGTCATATGGCTACACCTTC.

This rearrangement joins TRBV21-1 to TRBJ2-3; the D segment call TRBD2 is taken from the table without a DNA check. TRBV21-1 is annotated as a pseudogene. The CDR3 extends over 17 amino acids. CDR3 in amino acids: CASSKGWRGPVTDTQYF. For the CDR3, the DNA is TGTGCCAGCAGCAAAGGTTGGCGGGGGCCCGTCACAGATACGCAGTATTTT.

The rearrangement uses TRBV6-1 and TRBJ1-5; a weak D match, TRBD1 (5 bases). The ends were cut back, 0 bases at V and 0 bases at J, with 18 bases in the middle. This CDR3 is 19 amino acids long. CDR1 and CDR2 from the germline V gene are MNHNS and SASEGT. The CDR3 nucleotides are TGTGCCAGCAGTGAAGCTATGACGGGACTAAGTAATAGCAATCAGCCCCAGCATTTT. Its protein is CASSEAMTGLSNSNQPQHF.

The chain employs TRBV12-5 and TRBJ1-1; 7 positions match TRBD1. Germline V gene data show CDR1 as LGHNT and CDR2 as FRNRAP. V trimming: 5 bases; J trimming: 2 bases; junction bases outside the gene matches: 8. This CDR3 region has 15 residues. CDR3 amino acids: CASGKTGTVNTEAFF. The CDR3 nucleotides read TGTGCTAGTGGTAAGACCGGGACAGTTAACACTGAAGCTTTCTTT.

This clone was counted once. The chain combines TRBV19 with TRBJ2-3, with a weak D call TRBD2 (5 bases). The CDR3 runs 12 residues. CDR1 LNHDA and CDR2 SQIVND come from the germline V gene (reference sequence). Deletions cut 4 bases from V and 5 bases from J, with 7 bases between. The CDR3 region is CASSTGLDTQYF. The CDR3 DNA reads as TGTGCCAGTAGTACCGGACTAGATACGCAGTATTTT.

This chain links TRBV11-2 with TRBJ2-5; possible D gene TRBD2, 6 bases. The CDR3 spans 14 residues. Germline CDR1 reads SGHAT; CDR2 reads FQNNGV. Trimming took 5 bases from V and 2 from J, leaving 12 bases between them. The CDR3 DNA is TGTGCCAGCAGCCCCAGGGACTTGCAAGAGACCCAGTACTTC. Protein: CASSPRDLQETQYF.

The chain has TRBV7-2 and TRBJ1-3; D is unresolved. Germline V gene sequence: CDR1 SGHTA, CDR2 FQGNSA. This CDR3 contains 17 residues. V lost 0 bases to trimming and J lost 5 bases, with 17 bases between them. The CDR3 DNA follows: TGTGCCAGCAGCTTAGCTAGGCGACTGTCGCGTAGAAACACCATATATTTT. It yields the protein CASSLARRLSRRNTIYF.

CDR3: CAWRRDRGYTGELFF. The CDR3 DNA is TGTGCCTGGAGAAGAGACAGGGGTTACACCGGGGAGCTGTTTTTT. The chain recombines TRBV30 with TRBJ2-2, with 8 nucleotides matching TRBD1. V lost 3 bases to trimming and J lost 3 bases; unmatched junction nucleotides: 6. This CDR3 is 15 amino acids long. CDR1 and CDR2 (germline): GTSNPN, SVGIG (reference sequence).

This chain connects TRBV6-6 to TRBJ1-6, with TRBD1 identical over 8 bases. J lost 7 bases, V lost 6 bases, and 5 bases had no gene match. This CDR3 has 14 amino acids. Germline V gene sequence: CDR1 MNHNY, CDR2 SVGAGI (reference sequence). This chain's CDR3 is CASRNAGGNSPLHF. In DNA form, the CDR3 reads TGTGCCAGCAGAAATGCAGGGGGCAATTCACCCCTCCACTTT.

The chain is built from TRBV18 and TRBJ1-1; 9 nucleotides agree with TRBD1. The CDR3 length is 15 residues. Per germline, CDR1 KGHSH and CDR2 LQKENI. V dropped 7 bases and J dropped 5; count of bases not matched to a gene: 11. The CDR3 DNA follows: TGTGCCAGCTACGGACAGGGGAAAGTATATACTGAAGCTTTCTTT. Its protein is CASYGQGKVYTEAFF.

The chain joins TRBV12-5 to TRBJ2-3, with 7 nucleotides matching TRBD2. Trimming cost V 1 base and J 2 bases; bases outside gene matches: 9. The CDR3 extends over 17 amino acids. From germline, CDR1 is LGHNT and CDR2 FRNRAP. The CDR3 sequence is CASGLAPASGNTDTQYF. In DNA form, the CDR3 reads TGTGCTAGTGGTTTGGCCCCGGCTAGCGGTAACACAGATACGCAGTATTTT.

The rearrangement joins TRBV18 to TRBJ1-2; 8 nucleotides align to TRBD1. Unmatched junction bases numbered 10, after V lost 0 bases and J lost 4 bases. Per the germline V gene, CDR1 is KGHSH and CDR2 is LQKENI. The CDR3 loop spans 17 amino acids. In nucleotides, the CDR3 is TGTGCCAGCTCACCACCCCAGGGGGCCGGGCCAGGCTATGGCTACACCTTC. Translating gives CASSPPQGAGPGYGYTF.

The chain couples TRBV9 to TRBJ2-5; TRBD2 aligns across 12 bases. Germline CDR1 reads SGDLS; CDR2 reads YYNGEE. Trimming cost V 1 base and J 2 bases; bases outside gene matches: 0. The CDR3 is 15 residues long. The CDR3 spells CASSVLAGGQETQYF. For the CDR3, the DNA is TGTGCCAGCAGCGTACTAGCGGGGGGGCAAGAGACCCAGTACTTC.

The chain combines TRBV5-4 with TRBJ2-3; the match to TRBD2 covers 8 bases. V gave up 4 bases and J gave up 5 bases; unmatched junction bases: 12. This CDR3 has 16 amino acids. CDR1 and CDR2 from the germline V gene are SGHNT and YYREEE (reference sequence). This CDR3 is CASSPRVAGHEDTQYF. As DNA, the CDR3 is TGTGCCAGCAGCCCAAGGGTAGCGGGGCACGAAGATACGCAGTATTTT.

The CDR3 DNA sequence: TGTGCCAGCATCGCGGACCGGGACAGGGCACAGCCCCAGCATTTT. Protein product: CASIADRDRAQPQHF. The chain carries TRBV28 and TRBJ1-5; 9 nucleotides align to TRBD1. Trimming at V came to 7 bases and at J to 7 bases, leaving 11 bases not matched to a gene. The CDR3 sequence is 15 residues long. Germline V gene lookup returns CDR1 MDHEN and CDR2 SYDVKM.

The V and J genes are TRBV19 and TRBJ1-5; 8 positions agree with TRBD1. Trimming cost V 1 base and J 5 bases; bases outside gene matches: 7. The germline CDR1 and CDR2 sequences are LNHDA and SQIVND (reference sequence). The CDR3 consists of 16 residues. The CDR3 here is CASSIVAGGWDQPQHF. The DNA of the CDR3 is TGTGCCAGTAGTATAGTCGCAGGGGGCTGGGATCAGCCCCAGCATTTT.

The genes are TRBV14 and TRBJ2-7; a weak D match, TRBD1 (6 bases). Trimming pared 6 bases from V and 0 bases from J, leaving 12 bases between. Germline V gene lookup returns CDR1 SGHDN and CDR2 FVKESK. The CDR3 has 14 residues. The CDR3 here is CASRAGESSYEQYF. The CDR3 nucleotides read TGTGCCAGCAGGGCAGGGGAAAGCTCCTACGAGCAGTACTTC. Supplemented by reference TRBV14 and TRBJ2-7, the full variable domain reads EAGVTQFPSHSVIEKGQTVTLRCDPISGHDNLYWYRRVMGKEIKFLLHFVKESKQDESGMPNNRFLAERTGGTYSTLKVQPAELEDSGVYFCASRAGESSYEQYFGPGTRLTVT.